Listed below are T cell receptor beta chains from one sample, sequenced in a study of OX40 agonist ivuxolimab in advanced cancers. Libraries were prepared by immunoSEQ multiplex PCR; TCRdb keeps only in-frame clonotypes and omits some of them. The table includes roughly 80,000 clones, about 80% detected once. The sample here was CD4+ or CD8+ T cells sorted from blood, taken in a trial of the OX40 agonist ivuxolimab. Source of these receptors: an adult with an advanced solid tumor such as melanoma, head and neck, liver or kidney cancer. Each CDR3 is given with its conserved first and last residue. Each record gives: clone size, D gene, V gene, J gene, CDR3 protein, CDR3 DNA. D genes are given only for firm matches. The size of a clone is reported for some rows only, either as once, few or many, or as a class for expanded clones.

clone size: once; D gene: -; V gene: TRBV12-2; J gene: TRBJ1-5; CDR3 protein: CASRLARKGSQPQHF; CDR3 DNA: TGTGCAAGTCGCTTAGCGCGAAAGGGAAGCCAGCCCCAGCATTTT
clone size: -; D gene: -; V gene: TRBV5-1; J gene: TRBJ1-2; CDR3 protein: CASSSTGAYGYTF; CDR3 DNA: TGCGCCAGCAGCTCGACAGGTGCCTATGGCTACACCTTC
clone size: -; D gene: -; V gene: TRBV4-1; J gene: TRBJ1-5; CDR3 protein: CASSPALLQPQHF; CDR3 DNA: TGCGCCAGCAGCCCCGCCCTCCTTCAGCCCCAGCATTTT
clone size: -; D gene: TRBD1; V gene: TRBV7-7; J gene: TRBJ2-7; CDR3 protein: CASSLAGTGGFGEQYF; CDR3 DNA: TGTGCCAGCAGCTTAGCAGGGACAGGGGGCTTCGGGGAGCAGTACTTC
clone size: -; D gene: TRBD1; V gene: TRBV18; J gene: TRBJ1-3; CDR3 protein: CASSPSRTGGFSGNTIYF; CDR3 DNA: TGTGCCAGCTCACCATCCCGGACAGGGGGTTTCTCTGGAAACACCATATATTTT
clone size: -; D gene: -; V gene: TRBV27; J gene: TRBJ1-1; CDR3 protein: CASSSTGDTEAFF; CDR3 DNA: TGTGCCAGCAGTTCGACAGGAGACACTGAAGCTTTCTTT
clone size: -; D gene: -; V gene: TRBV19; J gene: TRBJ2-7; CDR3 protein: CANYRDFPYEQYF; CDR3 DNA: TGTGCCAACTATCGGGACTTTCCCTACGAGCAGTACTTC
clone size: -; D gene: TRBD1; V gene: TRBV6-5; J gene: TRBJ2-2; CDR3 protein: CASSSPTGFGELFF; CDR3 DNA: TGTGCCAGCAGTTCCCCGACAGGGTTCGGGGAGCTGTTTTTT
clone size: -; D gene: -; V gene: TRBV9; J gene: TRBJ1-4; CDR3 protein: CASSVDMTNEKLFF; CDR3 DNA: TGTGCCAGCAGCGTAGATATGACAAATGAAAAACTGTTTTTT
clone size: -; D gene: -; V gene: TRBV11-1; J gene: TRBJ2-5; CDR3 protein: CASSFPTDGYQETQYF; CDR3 DNA: TGTGCCAGCAGCTTTCCCACGGACGGATACCAAGAGACCCAGTACTTC
clone size: -; D gene: -; V gene: TRBV25-1; J gene: TRBJ2-7; CDR3 protein: CASSELLGEQYF; CDR3 DNA: TGTGCCAGCAGTGAACTTCTAGGGGAGCAGTACTTC
clone size: few; D gene: -; V gene: TRBV7-2; J gene: TRBJ2-2; CDR3 protein: CASKTKLGETGELFF; CDR3 DNA: TGTGCCAGCAAAACGAAGCTGGGGGAGACCGGGGAGCTGTTTTTT
clone size: -; D gene: -; V gene: TRBV4-3; J gene: TRBJ2-7; CDR3 protein: CASSQDLGAGTRRGNEQYF; CDR3 DNA: TGCGCCAGCAGCCAAGATCTCGGTGCGGGGACGAGGCGTGGAAACGAGCAGTACTTC
clone size: -; D gene: TRBD2; V gene: TRBV7-7; J gene: TRBJ2-1; CDR3 protein: CASSRSSGGGEQFF; CDR3 DNA: TGTGCTAGCAGCCGAAGTAGCGGGGGAGGTGAGCAGTTCTTC
clone size: -; D gene: -; V gene: TRBV28; J gene: TRBJ1-4; CDR3 protein: CASSFGATTNEKLFF; CDR3 DNA: TGTGCCAGCAGCTTCGGGGCAACAACTAATGAAAAACTGTTTTTT
clone size: few; D gene: -; V gene: TRBV15; J gene: TRBJ2-3; CDR3 protein: CATSRDVGGTDTQYF; CDR3 DNA: TGTGCCACCAGCAGAGATGTAGGGGGCACAGATACGCAGTATTTT
clone size: few; D gene: -; V gene: TRBV28; J gene: TRBJ1-1; CDR3 protein: CASTSQGSLRAFF; CDR3 DNA: TGTGCCAGCACCTCACAGGGATCTCTTCGAGCTTTCTTT
clone size: -; D gene: TRBD1; V gene: TRBV28; J gene: TRBJ2-7; CDR3 protein: CASSRTGGSYEQYF; CDR3 DNA: TGTGCCAGCAGCAGGACAGGGGGCTCCTACGAGCAGTACTTC
clone size: -; D gene: -; V gene: TRBV4-1; J gene: TRBJ1-5; CDR3 protein: CASSQEGQSNQPQHF; CDR3 DNA: TGCGCCAGCAGCCAAGAAGGACAGAGTAATCAGCCCCAGCATTTT
clone size: -; D gene: TRBD1; V gene: TRBV4-3; J gene: TRBJ1-2; CDR3 protein: CASSHERGGRGYTF; CDR3 DNA: TGCGCCAGCAGCCATGAACGAGGGGGCAGGGGCTACACCTTC